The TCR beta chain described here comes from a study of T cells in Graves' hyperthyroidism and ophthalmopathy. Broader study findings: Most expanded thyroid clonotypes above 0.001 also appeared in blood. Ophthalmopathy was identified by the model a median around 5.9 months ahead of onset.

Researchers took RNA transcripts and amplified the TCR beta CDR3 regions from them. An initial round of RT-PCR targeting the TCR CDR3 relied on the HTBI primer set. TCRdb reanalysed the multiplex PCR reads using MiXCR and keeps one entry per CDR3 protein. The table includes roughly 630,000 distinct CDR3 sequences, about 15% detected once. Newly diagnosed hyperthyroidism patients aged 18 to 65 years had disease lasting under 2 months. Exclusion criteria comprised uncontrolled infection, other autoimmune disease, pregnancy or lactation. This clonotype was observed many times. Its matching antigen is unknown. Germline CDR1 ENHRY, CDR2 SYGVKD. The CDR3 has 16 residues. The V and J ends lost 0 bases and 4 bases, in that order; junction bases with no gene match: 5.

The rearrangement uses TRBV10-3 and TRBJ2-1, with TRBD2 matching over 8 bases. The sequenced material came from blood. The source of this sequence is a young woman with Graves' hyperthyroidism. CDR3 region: CAISESGLAAYNEQFF. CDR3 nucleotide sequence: TGTGCCATCAGTGAGTCCGGACTAGCTGCGTACAATGAGCAGTTCTTC.